One and the same sample provided the 16 T cell receptor delta chains below, sequenced in a study of gamma-delta T cells after stem cell transplantation. TCRdb re-called the RT-PCR reads via CATT. The repertoire consists of thousands of delta-chain clones, with 25% to 30% occurring once and the leading ten covering around 7.7%. The specimen was gamma-delta T cells. These TCRs come from a human donor. It is not recorded whose cells these are; they may come from a transplant donor.

Remarks on this clone: This sequence may be a read error, since a much larger clone differs from it by one base. Within the sample, other DNA sequences also encode this same CDR3. CDR3 protein: CACDLLGDSSWDTRQMFF. The CDR3 coding sequence is TGTGCCTGTGACCTACTGGGGGATAGCTCCTGGGACACCCGTCAGATGTTTTTC. The chain couples TRDV2 to TRDJ3; 11 bases agree with TRDD3. The CDR3 sequence is 18 residues long. The germline CDR1 and CDR2 sequences are GEAIGNYY and EKD.

This rearrangement joins TRDV1 to TRDJ1; TRDD3 matches at 13 bases. V shed 0 bases, J shed 4 bases, and the junction held 32 bases outside the gene matches. The CDR3 is 26 amino acids. Germline values: CDR1 TSWWSYY, CDR2 QGS. The CDR3, as DNA: TGTGCTCTTGGGGAACTCCACCCCCCCTGTACTGGGGGATACGCGTCGGGGGGGAGGCGCAGCGATAAACTCATCTTT. Translated, it gives CALGELHPPCTGGYASGGRRSDKLIF.

This clone came up a few times. A much bigger clone sits one base away, suggesting this may be a read error. This chain joins TRDV2 and TRDJ3; D unclear. The CDR3 runs to 16 residues. Looked up from germline, CDR1 is GEAIGNYY and CDR2 is EKD. V was cut by 1 base and J by 2 bases, with 8 bases left in between. CDR3 DNA sequence: TGTGCCTGTGACACGGTCAGCCCCTGGGACACCCGACAGATGTTTTTC. Residues: CACDTVSPWDTRQMFF.

In its sample, this clone is medium-sized. This sequence joins TRDV1 and TRDJ3; 8 bases are shared with TRDD3. Germline CDR1 TSWWSYY, CDR2 QGS. The length of the CDR3 is 22 residues. The ends lost 6 bases at V and 0 bases at J; junction bases unmatched: 19. This chain's CDR3 is CALGSSFRGTGGRSWDTRQMFF. The CDR3 DNA is TGTGCTCTTGGATCCAGCTTTCGGGGTACTGGGGGTCGCTCCTGGGACACCCGACAGATGTTTTTC.

Regarding this clone: With a much larger clone just one base away, this may be a read error. The chain links TRDV2 to TRDJ3, with TRDD3 as a possible D gene (5 bases). Trimming pared 0 bases from V and 2 bases from J, leaving 13 bases between. CDR3 length equals 18 residues. Germline V CDR1 and CDR2: GEAIGNYY, EKD. Written as DNA, the CDR3 is TGTGCCTGTGACACCGTTTACTGGAGCGCCTGGGACACCCGACAGATGTTTTTC. Translation gives CACDTVYWSAWDTRQMFF.

The J gene is TRDJ1, the V gene TRDV1, with TRDD3 identical over 10 bases. Trimming at V came to 4 bases and at J to 5 bases, leaving 19 bases not matched to a gene. CDR1 TSWWSYY and CDR2 QGS come from the germline V gene. This CDR3 contains 19 residues. The CDR3 loop is CALGGPGRGIRGREDKLIF. The CDR3 DNA reads TGTGCTCTTGGGGGTCCTGGTCGGGGGATACGCGGGCGCGAGGATAAACTCATCTTT.

This clone was counted once. This probably arose from a read error, given a far larger clone one base away. This CDR3 is also generated by other DNA sequences in the sample. V and J are TRDV2 and TRDJ3, with 11 bases fitting TRDD3. V was pared by 0 bases and J by 2 bases, with 8 bases of the junction left unmatched. The germline CDR1 and CDR2 sequences are GEAIGNYY and EKD. This CDR3 is 20 amino acids long. Here the CDR3 DNA reads TGTGCCTGTGACACCGGGGTGGGGGATACGCGGCCCTGGGACACCCGACAGATGTTTTTC. Its protein is CACDTGVGDTRPWDTRQMFF.

This clone is labeled large. The same CDR3 can be traced to other DNA sequences in this sample. V gene TRDV2 combines with J gene TRDJ1; 8 positions agree with TRDD3. Germline V lookup: CDR1 GEAIGNYY, CDR2 EKD. The CDR3 extends over 17 amino acids. After removal of 0 bases from V and 6 bases from J, the junction contained 14 bases not matched to a gene. CDR3 in DNA: TGTGCCTGTGACACCGTTCCTTTACTGGGGGTTCTTAATAAACTCATCTTT. Residues: CACDTVPLLGVLNKLIF.

As regards this clone: This likely stems from a read error, as it lies one base from a far larger clone. The chain joins TRDV2 to TRDJ1, with D maybe TRDD3 (5 bases). The CDR3 runs 19 residues. CDR1 and CDR2 (germline): GEAIGNYY, EKD. V lost 3 bases and J lost 2, with 27 bases in between. For the CDR3, the DNA is TGTGCCTGTGACTCACCCGACGGGGAATACCGTTTGGGGACCGATAAACTCATCTTT. It yields the protein CACDSPDGEYRLGTDKLIF.

This clone was counted a few times. The chain recombines TRDV1 with TRDJ1; 13 nucleotides line up with TRDD3. V gave up 3 bases and J gave up 3 bases; unmatched junction bases: 25. Germline-derived CDR1 and CDR2 are TSWWSYY and QGS. CDR3 length: 23 amino acids. As DNA, the CDR3 is TGTGCTCTTGGGGATGCGACGGGTTCCTACAGGACACTGGGGGATACGCTGGCCGATAAACTCATCTTT. Translating gives CALGDATGSYRTLGDTLADKLIF.

The chain recombines TRDV1 with TRDJ1; possibly TRDD2 or TRDD3 for D (6 bases each). The CDR3 is made up of 18 amino acids. The germline CDR1 and CDR2 sequences are TSWWSYY and QGS. Trimming took off 2 bases at V and 1 base at J, with 20 bases between the two ends. CDR3 nucleotides: TGTGCTCTTGGGGAAACTTCCTGGGGTATAACGAGCACCGATAAACTCATCTTT. Encoded protein: CALGETSWGITSTDKLIF.

Comments on this clone: It may be a read error: a sequence one base away is much more abundant. The rearrangement uses TRDV1 and TRDJ1; 7 bases agree with TRDD3. In germline, CDR1 is TSWWSYY, CDR2 QGS. After removal of 2 bases from V and 13 bases from J, the junction contained 10 bases not matched to a gene. The length of the CDR3 is 13 residues. In DNA form, the CDR3 reads TGTGCTCTTGGGGAAGTCGGGGGGATGGAACCCATCTTT. It codes for CALGEVGGMEPIF.

This clone turned up a few times. A much larger clone lies a single base off, so this may be a read error. The genes are TRDV1 and TRDJ2; 8 positions match TRDD3. The germline V gene encodes CDR1 TSWWSYY and CDR2 QGS. This CDR3 is built from 23 residues. In DNA, the CDR3 is TGTGCTTTTGGGGAACTAAGGACTCCCGTATATACTGGGGGTCTTAGGGGGACAGCACAACTCTTCTTT. It specifies CAFGELRTPVYTGGLRGTAQLFF.

With respect to this clone: A much larger clone is a single base away; this may be a read error. This chain links TRDV2 with TRDJ3, with 10 nucleotides matching TRDD3. Germline CDR1 reads GEAIGNYY; CDR2 reads EKD. The trim removed 0 bases at V and 2 bases at J, leaving 3 bases unmatched. This CDR3 spans 18 amino acids. The CDR3 region is CACDTVLGDAWDTRQMFF. The CDR3 DNA is TGTGCCTGTGACACCGTACTGGGGGATGCCTGGGACACCCGACAGATGTTTTTC.

Remarks on this clone: It may be a read error: a sequence one base away is much more abundant. The chain couples TRDV1 to TRDJ1; 12 bases are a match to TRDD3. The CDR3 totals 18 residues. CDR1 is TSWWSYY, CDR2 QGS, per germline. The ends lost 3 bases at V and 4 bases at J; junction bases unmatched: 12. In DNA form, the CDR3 reads TGTGCTCTTGGGGAGATCTACCCTGGGGGATACGCTGACGATAAACTCATCTTT. Translated: CALGEIYPGGYADDKLIF.

The sample holds a few counts of this clone. The chain carries TRDV2 and TRDJ1; D is unclear. Germline values: CDR1 GEAIGNYY, CDR2 EKD. This CDR3 region has 18 residues. Trimming stripped 3 bases from V and 0 bases from J, with 22 bases between. CDR3 in amino acids: CACDPVLRAPVYTDKLIF. The DNA of the CDR3 is TGTGCCTGTGACCCCGTACTGAGGGCCCCCGTGTACACCGATAAACTCATCTTT.